This T cell receptor (beta chain) was sequenced for a study of T cells in Graves' hyperthyroidism and ophthalmopathy. Study-level results: Stable hyperthyroidism was separated from ophthalmopathy by a model based on 13 V-J features. Blood also carried most thyroid clonotypes expanded above 0.001.

RNA transcripts gave rise to amplified TCR beta CDR3 regions. During a first-round RT-PCR of the TCR CDR3, the HTBI primer set was used. MiXCR, run by TCRdb on the multiplex PCR reads, gives a single entry per CDR3 protein. The repertoire holds 350,000 to 450,000 distinct CDR3 sequences, with over 12% as singletons. The V and J ends lost 2 bases and 0 bases, in that order; junction bases with no gene match: 8. CDR3 size: 16 residues. CDR1 SGHRS and CDR2 YFSETQ come from the germline V gene. This clonotype was recorded at least ten times. The antigen is unknown. Uncontrolled infection, other autoimmune disease, pregnancy or lactation barred patients from enrollment.

The chain links TRBV5-1 to TRBJ2-7; 7 nucleotides match TRBD1. Input material: blood. The receptor comes from a man aged 50 to 60 with Graves' ophthalmopathy. This chain's CDR3 is CASSLATGANSYEQYF. Written as DNA, the CDR3 is TGCGCCAGCAGCTTAGCCACAGGGGCCAACTCCTACGAGCAGTACTTC.